The 26 T cell receptor beta chains below come from one sample, sequenced in a study of cytotoxic CD8 clonotypes in ibrutinib-treated CLL. TCRdb's table, derived via immunoSEQ multiplex PCR, lists solely in-frame clones and lacks some. Of under 200,000 clones listed, roughly 80% are singletons. The sample was PBMCs, taken after 24 months of ibrutinib treatment. Every receptor here comes from a human donor with chronic lymphocytic leukemia.

The rearrangement joins TRBV19 to TRBJ1-2, with D possibly matching TRBD1 (5 bases). Trimming left V 7 bases short and J 4 bases short, with 13 bases between. Per germline, CDR1 LNHDA and CDR2 SQIVND (reference sequence). The CDR3 is 13 amino acids. CDR3: CASMVGDLYGYTF. For the CDR3, the DNA is TGTGCCAGTATGGTAGGGGACCTCTATGGCTACACCTTC.

The chain joins TRBV29-1 to TRBJ2-3; D call uncertain. The CDR3 extends over 14 amino acids. In germline, CDR1 is SQVTM, CDR2 ANQGSEA. V lost 3 bases to trimming and J lost 4 bases, with 14 bases between them. CDR3 amino acids: CSVERTFGADTQYF. The CDR3 DNA is TGCAGCGTTGAGAGGACCTTTGGGGCAGATACGCAGTATTTT.

The chain is built from TRBV18 and TRBJ1-2, with 7 nucleotides matching TRBD1. The V gene end was trimmed by 6 bases and the J gene end by 4 bases; junction bases not matched to a gene: 8. Per the germline V gene, CDR1 is KGHSH and CDR2 is LQKENI. This CDR3 spans 14 amino acids. CDR3 DNA: TGTGCCAGCTCGGGGGGACAGTTAATCTATGGCTACACCTTC. Amino acid sequence: CASSGGQLIYGYTF.

The chain links TRBV30 to TRBJ1-5; 8 bases align to TRBD1. The CDR3 has 13 amino acids. The junction had 4 bases not matched to a gene; V was cut back by 2 bases and J by 7 bases. In germline, CDR1 is GTSNPN, CDR2 SVGIG (reference sequence). CDR3 amino acids: CAWSPGGRQPQHF. In DNA form, the CDR3 reads TGTGCCTGGAGTCCAGGGGGCAGGCAGCCCCAGCATTTT.

A few counts support this clone. The chain couples TRBV10-3 to TRBJ2-3, with D perhaps TRBD1 (5 bases). This CDR3 contains 14 residues. Trimming stripped 4 bases from V and 4 bases from J, with 12 bases between. The germline CDR1 and CDR2 sequences are ENHRY and SYGVKD. In nucleotides, the CDR3 is TGTGCCATCAGTGTCGGGCAGGGCTCAGATACGCAGTATTTT. Its translation is CAISVGQGSDTQYF.

The genes are TRBV5-1 and TRBJ2-3; D unclear. V shed 0 bases and J shed 2 bases, with 10 bases lying between them. This CDR3 is built from 15 residues. The V gene's germline CDR1 is SGHRS and CDR2 YFSETQ. CDR3: CASSLGIGYTDTQYF. CDR3 DNA: TGCGCCAGCAGCTTGGGTATCGGTTACACAGATACGCAGTATTTT.

V gene TRBV7-9 combines with J gene TRBJ2-4, with a tentative D call TRBD2 (5 bases). The V end lost 5 bases, the J end lost 10 bases, and 15 bases lay between the germline ends. Germline-derived CDR1 and CDR2 are SEHNR and FQNEAQ (reference sequence). This CDR3 has 13 amino acids. This CDR3 is CASSVDARGIQYF. DNA for the CDR3: TGTGCCAGCAGCGTAGACGCCCGGGGAATTCAGTACTTC. The full variable domain, its missing parts supplied by reference TRBV7-9 and TRBJ2-4, is DTGVSQNPRHKITKRGQNVTFRCDPISEHNRLYWYRQTLGQGPEFLTYFQNEAQLEKSRLLSDRFSAERPKGSFSTLEIQRTEQGDSAMYLCASSVDARGIQYFGAGTRLSVL.

The chain recombines TRBV7-3 with TRBJ1-1; a possible D gene is TRBD1 (5 bases). The CDR3 runs 14 residues. The ends were cut back, 3 bases at V and 5 bases at J, with 13 bases in the middle. Germline assignment: CDR1 SGHTA and CDR2 FQGTGA. DNA of the CDR3: TGTGCCAGCAGCTTGAATACGGGGCCAACTGAAGCTTTCTTT. Protein product: CASSLNTGPTEAFF.

The chain uses TRBV18 and TRBJ1-2, with 11 bases aligning to TRBD1. Germline V gives CDR1 KGHSH, CDR2 LQKENI. Unmatched junction bases numbered 6, after V lost 4 bases and J lost 2 bases. CDR3 size: 16 residues. The CDR3 protein is CASSHYGTGGNYGYTF. The CDR3, as DNA: TGTGCCAGCTCACACTACGGGACAGGGGGAAACTATGGCTACACCTTC.

This clone has just one count. The chain links TRBV29-1 to TRBJ2-3; no clear D. The ends were cut back, 4 bases at V and 2 bases at J, with 7 bases in the middle. CDR1 is SQVTM and CDR2 is ANQGSEA in the germline V gene. The CDR3 loop spans 12 amino acids. CDR3 nucleotides: TGCAGCGTTGTTGGAACCACAGATACGCAGTATTTT. This translates into CSVVGTTDTQYF.

The chain links TRBV30 to TRBJ2-1; 7 nucleotides align to TRBD1. The V segment lost 5 bases and the J segment 7 bases; nucleotides outside the gene matches: 11. Germline V CDR1 and CDR2: GTSNPN, SVGIG (reference sequence). The CDR3 spans 14 residues. The CDR3 reads CAWFRQGFGNEQFF. CDR3 sequence (DNA): TGTGCCTGGTTTCGACAGGGTTTCGGTAATGAGCAGTTCTTC.

CDR3 coding DNA: TGTGCCAGCAGTTACCAGGGGGGGAATCAGCCCCAGCATTTT. It codes for CASSYQGGNQPQHF. The J gene is TRBJ1-5, the V gene TRBV6-5; TRBD1 matches at 7 bases. The CDR3 has 14 amino acids. V gave up 2 bases and J gave up 4 bases; unmatched junction bases: 2. Germline V CDR1 and CDR2: MNHEY, SVGAGI.

The chain recombines TRBV28 with TRBJ1-1, with D unclear. Deletions cut 0 bases from V and 5 bases from J, with 10 bases between. CDR1 MDHEN and CDR2 SYDVKM come from the germline V gene. CDR3 length: 14 residues. As DNA, the CDR3 is TGTGCCAGCAGTTTATGGGGTCCGAAAACTGAAGCTTTCTTT. Translation gives CASSLWGPKTEAFF.

This chain connects TRBV29-1 to TRBJ1-2; D is perhaps TRBD1 (5 bases). The CDR3 totals 13 residues. CDR1 is SQVTM and CDR2 is ANQGSEA in the germline V gene. The germline V and J ends were trimmed by 6 bases and 4 bases, with 15 bases remaining between them. The CDR3 is CSVLRQSSYGYTF. For the CDR3, the DNA is TGCAGCGTCCTTAGACAGTCAAGCTATGGCTACACCTTC.

The chain joins TRBV4-1 to TRBJ1-1, with 8 bases identical to TRBD1. The germline V gene encodes CDR1 MGHRA and CDR2 YSYEKL. This CDR3 is built from 16 residues. V gave up 0 bases and J gave up 3 bases; unmatched junction bases: 6. Written as DNA, the CDR3 is TGCGCCAGCAGCCAAGATTCCAGGGGGCTTGACACTGAAGCTTTCTTT. Encoded protein: CASSQDSRGLDTEAFF.

This clone was counted between two and nine times. The rearrangement uses TRBV28 and TRBJ1-5; D may be TRBD1 (6 bases). Germline V CDR1 and CDR2: MDHEN, SYDVKM. V shed 8 bases and J shed 6 bases, with 20 bases lying between them. This CDR3 region has 15 residues. Here the CDR3 DNA reads TGTGCCAGCCTCCGACAGGAAGGACAGATTCAGCCCCAGCATTTT. As protein: CASLRQEGQIQPQHF.

This sequence joins TRBV5-1 and TRBJ1-6; 8 bases are shared with TRBD1. Per germline, CDR1 SGHRS and CDR2 YFSETQ. V was pared by 4 bases and J by 9 bases, with 9 bases of the junction left unmatched. CDR3 length: 15 amino acids. The CDR3 here is CASSTGQGRISPLHF. CDR3 sequence (DNA): TGCGCCAGCAGCACCGGACAGGGTCGGATTTCACCCCTCCACTTT.

This clone was seen a single time. This rearrangement joins TRBV5-6 to TRBJ2-7, with 7 bases lining up with TRBD1. Germline lookup yields CDR1 SGHDT and CDR2 YYEEEE. J gave up 7 bases and V 2 bases, and 6 bases lay outside the gene matches. The CDR3 loop spans 13 amino acids. The CDR3 loop reads CASSFDRVGEQYF. DNA for the CDR3: TGTGCCAGCAGCTTCGACAGGGTTGGGGAGCAGTACTTC.

The rearrangement links TRBV6-1 to TRBJ1-5; possibly TRBD1 for D (5 bases). The CDR3 extends over 16 amino acids. Germline V gene lookup returns CDR1 MNHNS and CDR2 SASEGT. Trimming stripped 0 bases from V and 7 bases from J, with 16 bases between. This chain's CDR3 is CASSEAQRWGVQPQHF. CDR3 in DNA: TGTGCCAGCAGTGAAGCGCAGAGATGGGGGGTCCAGCCCCAGCATTTT.

For this clone: Other DNA sequences within the sample encode an identical CDR3. The chain has TRBV7-2 and TRBJ1-5, with a possible D match to TRBD1 (5 bases). Trimming shortened V by 3 bases and J by 2 bases, and 8 bases separated the two germline ends. Germline-derived CDR1 and CDR2 are SGHTA and FQGNSA. This CDR3 comprises 14 residues. The CDR3 DNA is TGTGCCAGCAGCTTGCAGGGTGGCAATCAGCCCCAGCATTTT. This gives the protein CASSLQGGNQPQHF.

This clone was recorded once. This chain joins TRBV28 and TRBJ1-5; no clear D gene. From germline, CDR1 is MDHEN and CDR2 SYDVKM. This CDR3 has 15 amino acids. Trimming took 3 bases from V and 4 from J, leaving 13 bases between them. The CDR3 coding sequence is TGTGCCAGCAGTTTCCCCCGGGAGCCTAATCAGCCCCAGCATTTT. It translates to CASSFPREPNQPQHF.

This clone was picked up a small number of times. J is TRBJ2-7 and V is TRBV5-6; D gene uncertain. This CDR3 contains 15 residues. Looked up from germline, CDR1 is SGHDT and CDR2 is YYEEEE. Between the trimmed V and J ends, which lost 4 bases and 1 base, there was a span of 15 bases. The CDR3, as DNA: TGTGCCAGCAGCCTTCTGGTAGACTTGTCCTACGAGCAGTACTTC. Translated: CASSLLVDLSYEQYF.

This sequence joins TRBV7-6 and TRBJ1-6; no clear D. CDR3 length equals 13 residues. Trimming took 5 bases from V and 8 from J, leaving 10 bases between them. CDR1 is SGHVS, CDR2 FNYEAQ, per germline. CDR3 sequence reads: CASSPTRHSPLHF. CDR3 sequence (DNA): TGTGCCAGCAGCCCCACCAGGCATTCACCCCTCCACTTT.

The genes are TRBV15 and TRBJ1-2, with D hard to call. Germline lookup yields CDR1 LNHNV and CDR2 YYDKDF (reference sequence). This CDR3 is 16 amino acids long. Trimming took off 5 bases at V and 1 base at J, with 17 bases between the two ends. This CDR3 reads CATSPPGQMYNYGYTF. CDR3 nucleotide sequence: TGTGCCACCAGCCCCCCAGGCCAGATGTATAACTATGGCTACACCTTC.

V usage is TRBV5-1 and J usage is TRBJ2-2; the match to TRBD1 covers 9 bases. The CDR3 consists of 17 residues. The V gene's germline CDR1 is SGHRS and CDR2 YFSETQ. V trimming: 3 bases; J trimming: 0 bases; junction bases outside the gene matches: 6. CDR3 coding DNA: TGCGCCAGCAGCTCAAGGACAGGGGCTACGAACACCGGGGAGCTGTTTTTT. It yields the protein CASSSRTGATNTGELFF.

The V and J genes are TRBV5-1 and TRBJ2-2; 10 positions agree with TRBD2. V lost 5 bases to trimming and J lost 7 bases; unmatched junction nucleotides: 5. The germline V gene encodes CDR1 SGHRS and CDR2 YFSETQ. The CDR3 length is 14 residues. CDR3 sequence (DNA): TGCGCCAGCAGAAGCGGGAGGGCCGACGGGGAGCTGTTTTTT. Translating it yields CASRSGRADGELFF.